These 21 T cell receptor beta chains share one sample of origin, sequenced in a study of CD8 T cells in ankylosing spondylitis (dated 2017 in TCRdb). Receptor libraries were prepared by 5' RACE. The reads were generated on an Illumina HiSeq 2500. TCRdb itself trimmed the public reads at Q25 with fastp, ran MiXCR and retained productive beta chains. Each record represents a unique CDR3 protein, reported with the most common genes and DNA among its rows. This sample has 300,000 to 350,000 distinct CDR3 sequences in its table, and 20% to 25% of those were observed once. The ten largest account for under 4% of the sample. The sample taken for sequencing was blood, either unsorted or a sorted T cell fraction (not recorded which). The source is a female donor with ankylosing spondylitis or in good health (not recorded which).

The DNA for the CDR3 is TGTGCCAGCCGGGGGGACACCTACGAGCAGTACTTC. Translating it yields CASRGDTYEQYF. The chain employs TRBV7-2 and TRBJ2-7; TRBD2 might be the D (7 bases). Trimming pared 8 bases from V and 2 bases from J, leaving 10 bases between. CDR3 length: 12 residues. Germline V CDR1 and CDR2: SGHTA, FQGNSA. Variable domain in full (rest from reference TRBV7-2 and TRBJ2-7): GAGVSQSPSNKVTEKGKDVELRCDPISGHTALYWYRQSLGQGLEFLIYFQGNSAPDKSGLPSDRFSAERTGGSVSTLTIQRTQQEDSAVYLCASRGDTYEQYFGPGTRLTVT.

Only a few counts were recorded for this clonotype. In nucleotides, the CDR3 is TGTGCCATCAAACCCCCGGCTAACTATGGCTACACCTTC. Its protein is CAIKPPANYGYTF. The chain combines TRBV10-3 with TRBJ1-2, with no clear D. From germline, CDR1 is ENHRY and CDR2 SYGVKD. The CDR3 loop spans 13 amino acids. The V and J ends lost 7 bases and 0 bases respectively, with 9 bases between them.

This clonotype was seen only a few times. V gene TRBV4-3 combines with J gene TRBJ2-7, with unresolved D. V was cut by 0 bases and J by 7 bases, with 10 bases left in between. This CDR3 region has 13 residues. Germline V gene data show CDR1 as LGHNA and CDR2 as YSLEER. CDR3 nucleotides: TGCGCCAGCAGCCAAGATCTGGCCATAGAGCAGTACTTC. Its translation: CASSQDLAIEQYF.

The chain uses TRBV7-6 and TRBJ2-5; D unresolved. Germline V gene lookup returns CDR1 SGHVS and CDR2 FNYEAQ. With 4 bases removed from V and 2 bases from J, the gap between germline ends came to 8 bases. The CDR3 is 13 residues long. The CDR3 nucleotides read TGTGCCAGCAGCTCGTACAATCAAGAGACCCAGTACTTC. It is translated as CASSSYNQETQYF.

The rearrangement links TRBV4-3 to TRBJ2-2; D is ambiguous. The germline V and J ends were trimmed by 0 bases and 7 bases, with 3 bases remaining between them. Germline assignment: CDR1 LGHNA and CDR2 YSLEER. This CDR3 is built from 12 residues. The CDR3 nucleotides read TGCGCCAGCAGCCAAGAAATCGGGGAGCTGTTTTTT. This gives the protein CASSQEIGELFF.

The rearrangement uses TRBV29-1 and TRBJ2-3, with D perhaps matching TRBD2 (6 bases). The CDR3 length is 15 residues. V lost 5 bases, J lost 1 base, and 16 bases lay in between. Per the germline V gene, CDR1 is SQVTM and CDR2 is ANQGSEA. The DNA for the CDR3 is TGCAGCGTTCAGGAGGGCAGGCCCCGCACAGATACGCAGTATTTT. Translating gives CSVQEGRPRTDTQYF.

J is TRBJ2-7 and V is TRBV7-6; tentatively, D is TRBD2 (5 bases). The CDR3 has 14 residues. The V gene lost 1 base and the J gene lost 3 bases, with 10 bases spanning the gap. Germline loops: CDR1 SGHVS, CDR2 FNYEAQ. The DNA of the CDR3 is TGTGCCAGCAGCTTAGGAGCTCGGGGCTACGAGCAGTACTTC. Amino acids: CASSLGARGYEQYF. The full variable domain, rest sourced from reference TRBV7-6 and TRBJ2-7, is GAGVSQSPRYKVTKRGQDVALRCDPISGHVSLYWYRQALGQGPEFLTYFNYEAQQDKSGLPNDRFSAERPEGSISTLTIQRTEQRDSAMYRCASSLGARGYEQYFGPGTRLTVT.

The chain employs TRBV7-6 and TRBJ2-1; 7 nucleotides match TRBD2. The CDR3 length is 19 residues. The germline gives CDR1 SGHVS, CDR2 FNYEAQ. Trimming at V came to 1 base and at J to 8 bases, leaving 20 bases not matched to a gene. The CDR3 sequence is CASSLVWTPEGREIDEQFF. The CDR3 bases are TGTGCCAGCAGCTTAGTCTGGACTCCTGAGGGGAGGGAGATCGATGAGCAGTTCTTC.

The V and J genes are TRBV28 and TRBJ2-5; TRBD2 aligns across 13 bases. The CDR3 is 15 amino acids. V trimming: 3 bases; J trimming: 3 bases; junction bases outside the gene matches: 1. Germline lookup yields CDR1 MDHEN and CDR2 SYDVKM. The CDR3 region is CASSLTSGGKETQYF. DNA for the CDR3: TGTGCCAGCAGTTTGACTAGCGGGGGGAAAGAGACCCAGTACTTC.

V gene TRBV19 combines with J gene TRBJ2-7; 10 nucleotides match TRBD2. The CDR3 runs 16 residues. V was pared by 5 bases and J by 4 bases, with 11 bases of the junction left unmatched. From germline, CDR1 is LNHDA and CDR2 SQIVND (reference sequence). The CDR3 nucleotides read TGTGCCAGTAGTCCACTAGCGGGACTCTTGGGATACGAGCAGTACTTC. Protein product: CASSPLAGLLGYEQYF.

This clonotype was seen many times. One end of the junction does not line up with germline, which may come from a read error. In DNA form, the CDR3 reads TGTGCTAGCAGCCGAGGACTAGCGCGAGATACCGAGCAGTACTTC. Its translation is CASSRGLARDTEQYF. This chain uses TRBV7-7 with TRBJ2-7; TRBD2 aligns across 9 bases. Germline CDR1 and CDR2: SSHAT and FNYEAQ (reference sequence). This CDR3 spans 15 amino acids.

This clonotype was picked up many times. J is TRBJ1-1 and V is TRBV7-8; D possibly corresponds to TRBD1 (6 bases). The V end lost 5 bases, the J end lost 3 bases, and 13 bases lay between the germline ends. In germline, CDR1 is SGHVS, CDR2 FQNEAQ. The CDR3 contains 14 residues. This CDR3 reads CASSPTGPHTEAFF. CDR3 DNA sequence: TGTGCCAGCAGCCCAACAGGGCCGCACACTGAAGCTTTCTTT. The variable domain in full, completed from reference TRBV7-8 and TRBJ1-1, reads GAGVSQSPRYKVAKRGQDVALRCDPISGHVSLFWYQQALGQGPEFLTYFQNEAQLDKSGLPSDRFFAERPEGSVSTLKIQRTQQEDSAVYLCASSPTGPHTEAFFGQGTRLTVV.

The chain links TRBV5-8 to TRBJ1-5, with TRBD1 matching 7 bases. V lost 4 bases to trimming and J lost 7 bases; unmatched junction nucleotides: 5. CDR3 length equals 13 residues. Germline V gene sequence: CDR1 SGHTS, CDR2 YDEGEE. CDR3 sequence (DNA): TGTGCCAGCAGCGGGGACAGCGGACAGCCCCAGCATTTT. Its protein is CASSGDSGQPQHF.

This chain uses TRBV2 with TRBJ2-2; D unclear. Germline V gene data show CDR1 as SNHLY and CDR2 as FYNNEI. The V end lost 7 bases, the J end lost 3 bases, and 9 bases lay between the germline ends. The CDR3 has 13 amino acids. The CDR3 protein is CASIEWDTGELFF. The CDR3 coding sequence is TGTGCCAGCATAGAATGGGACACCGGGGAGCTGTTTTTT.

The count of this clonotype is one. The V gene is TRBV20-1, the J gene TRBJ2-7; a weak D match, TRBD2 (6 bases). The CDR3 is 15 residues long. Looked up from germline, CDR1 is DFQATT and CDR2 is SNEGSKA (reference sequence). V lost 3 bases and J 6 bases, leaving 21 bases between the germline ends. The CDR3 is CSASWSAGRASEQYF. CDR3 DNA sequence: TGCAGTGCTAGCTGGTCCGCGGGACGGGCTTCCGAGCAGTACTTC.

This clonotype was recorded a few times. V is TRBV3-1 and J is TRBJ2-5; D is undetermined. CDR1 is LGHDT, CDR2 YNNKEL, per germline (reference sequence). This CDR3 contains 14 residues. With 7 bases removed from V and 5 bases from J, the gap between germline ends came to 17 bases. This chain's CDR3 is CASNRNTVGETQYF. In DNA, the CDR3 is TGTGCCAGCAATCGGAACACAGTAGGGGAGACCCAGTACTTC.

This chain uses TRBV29-1 with TRBJ2-2, with 9 bases identical to TRBD2. CDR3 size: 14 residues. V lost 7 bases and J lost 5; bases outside the gene matches: 8. Germline CDR1 is SQVTM and CDR2 is ANQGSEA. The CDR3 DNA follows: TGCAGCGGCGCTGGCGGGAGGGGGACCGGGGAGCTGTTTTTT. It translates to CSGAGGRGTGELFF.

V and J are TRBV12-3 or TRBV12-4 and TRBJ2-1; TRBD2 aligns across 8 bases. V lost 3 bases to trimming and J lost 4 bases; unmatched junction nucleotides: 8. The CDR3 has 16 amino acids. CDR3 DNA sequence: TGTGCCAGCAGTTTCAGTCGAACTAGCGGATACAATGAGCAGTTCTTC. As protein: CASSFSRTSGYNEQFF.

The J gene is TRBJ2-7, the V gene TRBV11-2; D ambiguous. Germline loops: CDR1 SGHAT, CDR2 FQNNGV. The CDR3 length is 14 residues. With 1 base removed from V and 4 bases from J, the gap between germline ends came to 11 bases. Written as DNA, the CDR3 is TGTGCCAGCAGCTTAGGGACCGCCTCGTACGAGCAGTACTTC. It encodes CASSLGTASYEQYF.

The genes are TRBV20-1 and TRBJ2-1; TRBD2 matches 9 bases. CDR1 DFQATT and CDR2 SNEGSKA come from the germline V gene (reference sequence). The CDR3 spans 13 residues. Here the CDR3 DNA reads TGCAGCGCCGGGACTAGCATGATCGATGAGCAGTTCTTC. As protein: CSAGTSMIDEQFF.

This clonotype was observed a few times. The V and J genes are TRBV29-1 and TRBJ2-1, with 9 bases lining up with TRBD1. This CDR3 region has 14 residues. Trimming at V came to 7 bases and at J to 2 bases, leaving 6 bases not matched to a gene. Germline V gives CDR1 SQVTM, CDR2 ANQGSEA. CDR3 amino acids: CSAGQGTTYNEQFF. In nucleotides, the CDR3 is TGCAGCGCTGGACAGGGGACAACCTACAATGAGCAGTTCTTC.